The next 5 T cell receptor beta chains were all read from a single sample in a study of cytomegalovirus exposure and HLA in healthy donors. 60 Vbeta and 13 Jbeta primers were used in PCR. The assay was immunoSEQ multiplex PCR, and TCRdb's table has in-frame clones only and misses some. The sample includes approximately 150,000 clones, 79% of them seen just once. Material: PBMCs. Receptor source: a man aged 50-60 years in good health and CMV-seropositive.

The V gene is TRBV2, the J gene TRBJ2-2; weak D call: TRBD1 (5 bases). The V and J ends lost 5 bases and 11 bases respectively, with 9 bases between them. The length of the CDR3 is 11 residues. The germline gives CDR1 SNHLY, CDR2 FYNNEI. This CDR3 reads CASSRTLELFF. CDR3 nucleotides: TGTGCCAGCAGTAGGACATTAGAGCTGTTTTTT. The full variable domain, its missing parts supplied by reference TRBV2 and TRBJ2-2, is EPEVTQTPSHQVTQMGQEVILRCVPISNHLYFYWYRQILGQKVEFLVSFYNNEISEKSEIFDDQFSVERPDGSNFTLKIRSTKLEDSAMYFCASSRTLELFFGEGSRLTVL.

The chain uses TRBV10-3 and TRBJ2-7; TRBD1 aligns across 10 bases. V lost 5 bases to trimming and J lost 6 bases; unmatched junction nucleotides: 4. This CDR3 is built from 13 residues. The germline gives CDR1 ENHRY, CDR2 SYGVKD. The CDR3 spells CAISSGTGVEQYF. DNA of the CDR3: TGTGCCATCAGTTCCGGGACAGGGGTCGAGCAGTACTTC.

V gene TRBV2 combines with J gene TRBJ2-7, with 13 bases that match TRBD2. CDR3 size: 15 residues. With V trimmed by 6 bases and J by 3 bases, 5 bases remained unmatched. Germline V lookup: CDR1 SNHLY, CDR2 FYNNEI. DNA of the CDR3: TGTGCCAGCAGCGGACTAGCGGGAGCCAACTACGAGCAGTACTTC. This codes for CASSGLAGANYEQYF.

V usage is TRBV5-6 and J usage is TRBJ1-4; 8 nucleotides agree with TRBD1. This CDR3 is 14 amino acids long. The germline CDR1 and CDR2 sequences are SGHDT and YYEEEE. The J segment lost 8 bases and the V segment lost 0 bases, leaving 3 bases of the junction unmatched. The CDR3: CASSLAGGAEKLFF. CDR3 sequence (DNA): TGTGCCAGCAGCTTGGCAGGGGGCGCAGAAAAACTGTTTTTT.

The chain recombines TRBV29-1 with TRBJ2-7; 12 nucleotides line up with TRBD1. This CDR3 is built from 14 residues. Germline trimming cut 6 bases from V and 5 bases from J; bases unmatched to any gene: 8. From germline, CDR1 is SQVTM and CDR2 ANQGSEA. The CDR3 loop is CSVASGTGGNEQYF. CDR3 DNA sequence: TGCAGCGTCGCATCCGGGACAGGGGGCAACGAGCAGTACTTC.